This TCR beta chain was sequenced in a study of cytomegalovirus exposure and HLA in healthy donors. Remarks on this clone: What it binds is not known.

Researchers ran the PCR with 60 Vbeta and 13 Jbeta primers. TCRdb's table, derived via immunoSEQ multiplex PCR, lists solely in-frame clones and lacks some. The table has around 62,000 clones, just under 80% seen once. The V end was cut by 0 bases, the J end by 3 bases, with 6 bases between. CDR1 and CDR2 from the germline V gene are MNHEY and SVGAGI. This CDR3 has 13 amino acids. General study points: After further analysis at a later stage, 16,951 TCR beta sequences were associated with HLA alleles at 0.05 false discovery rate.

This receptor was identified in a man between 40 and 49 years old in good health and CMV-seronegative. Sequencing was carried out using PBMCs. This sequence joins TRBV6-5 and TRBJ2-7; TRBD2 might be the D (5 bases). The CDR3 protein is CASSYSGDYEQYF. The CDR3 DNA reads TGTGCCAGCAGTTACTCGGGAGACTACGAGCAGTACTTC.